These 28 T cell receptor beta chains share one sample of origin, sequenced in a study of response to subunit inactivated influenza vaccine. One entry per CDR3 protein, called by TCRdb with MiXCR from the RT-PCR reads. The sample holds 700,000 to 800,000 distinct CDR3 sequences; approximately 17% are singletons and the top ten take 11%. Sequenced here: PBMCs from blood, sampled around 5 days after vaccination. These receptors were collected from a man over 45 who received an inactivated influenza vaccine.

The chain carries TRBV7-2 and TRBJ2-3; D uncertain. CDR3 length: 15 residues. The V end lost 1 base, the J end lost 2 bases, and 10 bases lay between the germline ends. The germline CDR1 and CDR2 sequences are SGHTA and FQGNSA. This chain's CDR3 is CASSLVPAPTDTQYF. The CDR3 nucleotides are TGTGCCAGCAGCTTAGTACCAGCCCCCACAGATACGCAGTATTTT.

The rearrangement uses TRBV7-2 and TRBJ2-2; 8 nucleotides line up with TRBD1. Germline V lookup: CDR1 SGHTA, CDR2 FQGNSA. V trimming: 2 bases; J trimming: 5 bases; junction bases outside the gene matches: 4. The CDR3 totals 15 residues. CDR3 in DNA: TGTGCCAGCAGCTTACAACAGGGGGGTACCGGGGAGCTGTTTTTT. Its protein product is CASSLQQGGTGELFF. The whole variable domain, filled in from reference TRBV7-2 and TRBJ2-2, reads GAGVSQSPSNKVTEKGKDVELRCDPISGHTALYWYRQSLGQGLEFLIYFQGNSAPDKSGLPSDRFSAERTGGSVSTLTIQRTQQEDSAVYLCASSLQQGGTGELFFGEGSRLTVL.

The chain carries TRBV6-1 and TRBJ1-6; weak D call: TRBD1 (6 bases). The CDR3 is made up of 15 amino acids. Per the germline V gene, CDR1 is MNHNS and CDR2 is SASEGT. The V gene lost 6 bases and the J gene lost 8 bases, with 17 bases spanning the gap. The CDR3 reads CASSEYTGTDSPLHF. The CDR3 nucleotides read TGTGCCAGCAGCGAATACACAGGGACGGATTCACCCCTCCACTTT.

This clonotype was counted only a few times. The chain couples TRBV5-5 to TRBJ2-7, with a possible D match to TRBD1 (5 bases). V dropped 6 bases and J dropped 1 base, with 11 bases sitting between them. The CDR3 sequence is 13 residues long. Germline lookup yields CDR1 SGHKS and CDR2 YYEKEE (reference sequence). The CDR3 sequence is CASTLGASYEQYF. CDR3 DNA: TGTGCCAGCACCTTAGGGGCTTCCTACGAGCAGTACTTC.

Many counts were recorded for this clonotype. V usage is TRBV12-3 or TRBV12-4 and J usage is TRBJ2-1; D gene unclear. V shed 8 bases and J shed 4 bases, with 9 bases lying between them. The CDR3 totals 12 residues. Here the CDR3 reads CASGKTYNEQFF. The CDR3 bases are TGTGCCAGCGGAAAGACGTACAATGAGCAGTTCTTC.

The gene calls are TRBV7-9 and TRBJ2-7; no definite D call. The CDR3 covers 14 residues. CDR1 and CDR2 (germline): SEHNR, FQNEAQ (reference sequence). Deletions cut 1 base from V and 3 bases from J, with 10 bases between. DNA of the CDR3: TGTGCCAGCAGCTTAGTGGGGTACGGCTACGAGCAGTACTTC. Its protein product is CASSLVGYGYEQYF.

The chain recombines TRBV12-3 or TRBV12-4 with TRBJ2-2; 9 bases agree with TRBD2. This CDR3 has 15 amino acids. The V gene end was trimmed by 5 bases and the J gene end by 5 bases; junction bases not matched to a gene: 6. The CDR3 region is CASSRGGAVTGELFF. In nucleotides, the CDR3 is TGTGCCAGCAGTCGCGGGGGGGCGGTAACCGGGGAGCTGTTTTTT.

This clonotype turned up a few times. Compared with germline, one end of the junction differs, possibly owing to a read error. This chain connects TRBV7-8 to TRBJ2-7; D perhaps matches TRBD1 (7 bases). The germline V gene has CDR1 SGHVS and CDR2 FQNEAQ. The length of the CDR3 is 15 residues. The CDR3 DNA reads TGTGCCAGCAGGTTAGGGGCAGGGGGGTCCTACGAGCAGTACTTC. Its translation is CASRLGAGGSYEQYF.

This chain joins TRBV3-1 and TRBJ2-1; weak D call: TRBD2 (5 bases). Germline CDR1 is LGHDT and CDR2 is YNNKEL (reference sequence). This CDR3 spans 14 amino acids. The V end lost 3 bases, the J end lost 4 bases, and 10 bases lay between the germline ends. The CDR3 protein is CASSQVGLYNEQFF. DNA for the CDR3: TGTGCCAGCAGCCAGGTAGGACTTTACAATGAGCAGTTCTTC.

The V gene is TRBV29-1, the J gene TRBJ2-3; D unclear. Deletions cut 8 bases from V and 4 bases from J, with 10 bases between. CDR1 is SQVTM, CDR2 ANQGSEA, per germline. The CDR3 spans 11 residues. CDR3 DNA: TGCAGCCATCTACGCGCAGATACGCAGTATTTT. Translated: CSHLRADTQYF.

In its sample, this clonotype was seen a few times. The J gene is TRBJ2-1, the V gene TRBV6-1; TRBD1 aligns across 7 bases. The trim removed 7 bases at V and 5 bases at J, leaving 8 bases unmatched. This CDR3 has 14 amino acids. In germline, CDR1 is MNHNS, CDR2 SASEGT. CDR3 sequence (DNA): TGTGCCAGCACCACCGACAGGGTTAACAATGAGCAGTTCTTC. The encoded protein is CASTTDRVNNEQFF.

CDR3 DNA sequence: TGTGCCAGCAGCTTAGGGACAGGGGGCCCGGAGACCCAGTACTTC. Its translation: CASSLGTGGPETQYF. This rearrangement joins TRBV7-9 to TRBJ2-5, with 11 bases lining up with TRBD1. Germline trimming cut 1 base from V and 5 bases from J; bases unmatched to any gene: 3. Per germline, CDR1 SEHNR and CDR2 FQNEAQ (reference sequence). The CDR3 is 15 residues long.

The sample holds many counts of this clonotype. The chain couples TRBV4-3 to TRBJ2-1; possible D gene TRBD2, 7 bases. V was trimmed by 0 bases and J by 2 bases, leaving 14 bases between them. Germline V gives CDR1 LGHNA, CDR2 YSLEER. The length of the CDR3 is 17 residues. The CDR3 here is CASSQEGRGGAYNEQFF. The CDR3 DNA reads as TGCGCCAGCAGCCAAGAAGGGAGGGGGGGGGCCTACAATGAGCAGTTCTTC.

This clonotype showed up just a few times. CDR3 sequence reads: CASSSYGAKNIQYF. The CDR3 DNA sequence: TGTGCCAGCAGTTCATACGGGGCCAAAAACATTCAGTACTTC. The gene calls are TRBV12-3 or TRBV12-4 and TRBJ2-4; no reliable D call. V was trimmed by 4 bases and J by 1 base, leaving 8 bases between them. The length of the CDR3 is 14 residues.

This clonotype showed up just a few times. The chain links TRBV20-1 to TRBJ2-7, with D possibly matching TRBD1 (5 bases). The CDR3 loop spans 13 amino acids. The V gene lost 6 bases and the J gene lost 3 bases, with 15 bases spanning the gap. CDR1 is DFQATT, CDR2 SNEGSKA, per germline (reference sequence). DNA for the CDR3: TGCAGTGCCCCCAGGGATCCGAACTACGAGCAGTACTTC. This codes for CSAPRDPNYEQYF.

The chain carries TRBV5-1 and TRBJ2-1; TRBD1 matches 7 bases. CDR3 length equals 14 residues. The trim removed 4 bases at V and 8 bases at J, leaving 9 bases unmatched. CDR1 is SGHRS, CDR2 YFSETQ, per germline. The CDR3 is CASSPWTGSDEQFF. CDR3 DNA sequence: TGCGCCAGCAGCCCGTGGACAGGTTCGGATGAGCAGTTCTTC.

This chain joins TRBV20-1 and TRBJ2-6; no clear D. The length of the CDR3 is 15 residues. Per germline, CDR1 DFQATT and CDR2 SNEGSKA (reference sequence). Trimming stripped 3 bases from V and 0 bases from J, with 9 bases between. The CDR3 nucleotides read TGCAGTGCTAGTTACGACGGCTCTGGGGCCAACGTCCTGACTTTC. This translates into CSASYDGSGANVLTF.

This clonotype appeared many times. The V and J genes are TRBV5-1 and TRBJ2-1, with unresolved D. V gave up 5 bases and J gave up 6 bases, with 6 bases separating them. Germline V gene sequence: CDR1 SGHRS, CDR2 YFSETQ. The CDR3 contains 11 residues. CDR3 nucleotide sequence: TGCGCCAGCAGATCGGTCAATGAGCAGTTCTTC. Protein: CASRSVNEQFF.

This clonotype was detected a few times. This chain connects TRBV20-1 to TRBJ2-2, with TRBD1 as a possible D gene (6 bases). V was shortened by 4 bases and J by 3 bases, with 9 bases between the two germline ends. CDR1 is DFQATT and CDR2 is SNEGSKA in the germline V gene (reference sequence). This CDR3 contains 13 residues. Here the CDR3 reads CSATQGYTGELFF. In nucleotides, the CDR3 is TGCAGTGCTACACAGGGATACACCGGGGAGCTGTTTTTT.

The J gene is TRBJ2-7, the V gene TRBV29-1, with D unresolved. Trimming removed 3 bases at V and 9 bases at J, with 12 bases between. The CDR3 length is 11 residues. Germline V gene data show CDR1 as SQVTM and CDR2 as ANQGSEA. The CDR3 region is CSVEDPSAQYF. The CDR3 nucleotides are TGCAGCGTTGAGGACCCCTCAGCGCAGTACTTC.

Ten or more counts support this clonotype. The V gene is TRBV12-3 or TRBV12-4, the J gene TRBJ2-7, with D possibly TRBD1 on 5 matching bases. The ends were cut back, 4 bases at V and 0 bases at J, with 10 bases in the middle. The CDR3 is 14 amino acids. CDR3 protein: CASSSDSSSYEQYF. The CDR3 DNA sequence: TGTGCCAGCAGTTCAGACAGCAGCTCCTACGAGCAGTACTTC.

This clonotype was detected only a few times. This chain joins TRBV25-1 and TRBJ2-3, with 8 bases aligning to TRBD1. Losses at the gene ends were 5 bases for V and 2 bases for J; bases not matched to a gene: 6. CDR1 and CDR2 (germline): MGHDK, SYGVNS. There are 15 residues in the CDR3. CDR3 protein: CASSIGDRHTDTQYF. The CDR3 DNA is TGTGCCAGCAGTATAGGGGACAGGCACACAGATACGCAGTATTTT.

The sample holds a few counts of this clonotype. The chain uses TRBV6-4 and TRBJ2-7; D remains ambiguous. V was pared by 11 bases and J by 6 bases, with 17 bases between. Germline V gene data show CDR1 as MRHNA and CDR2 as SNTAGT. The CDR3 is made up of 12 amino acids. CDR3 sequence (DNA): TGTGCCGGAGACCTTAGGGTGGCCGAGCAGTACTTC. This sequence encodes CAGDLRVAEQYF.

V and J are TRBV12-3 or TRBV12-4 and TRBJ2-7; 15 nucleotides agree with TRBD2. The CDR3 runs to 16 residues. J gave up 3 bases and V 6 bases, and 6 bases lay outside the gene matches. The DNA for the CDR3 is TGTGCCAGCAGAGGACTAGCGGGGGGGCATAGCTACGAGCAGTACTTC. As protein: CASRGLAGGHSYEQYF.

This clonotype has a single count. The CDR3 coding sequence is TGTGCCAGCAGCCCGCTGCACGGGAGGTCTCTCACAGATACGCAGTATTTT. It yields the protein CASSPLHGRSLTDTQYF. This chain connects TRBV13 to TRBJ2-3; 7 positions match TRBD2. The CDR3 has 17 residues. Germline assignment: CDR1 PRHDT and CDR2 FYEKMQ (reference sequence). Unmatched junction bases numbered 13, after V lost 5 bases and J lost 2 bases.

The gene calls are TRBV6-1 and TRBJ1-1; D possibly corresponds to TRBD1 (5 bases). V was clipped by 5 bases and J by 4 bases, with 14 bases between them. There are 14 residues in the CDR3. Germline V gene sequence: CDR1 MNHNS, CDR2 SASEGT. This CDR3 reads CASSPHGAGTEAFF. The CDR3 DNA reads as TGTGCCAGCAGTCCCCATGGGGCGGGCACTGAAGCTTTCTTT.

The chain links TRBV5-4 to TRBJ1-2, with D perhaps matching TRBD1 (5 bases). V was pared by 1 base and J by 6 bases, with 10 bases between. Germline V gene lookup returns CDR1 SGHNT and CDR2 YYREEE (reference sequence). The CDR3 loop spans 13 amino acids. CDR3 region: CASSLIGGNGYTF. CDR3 nucleotides: TGTGCCAGCAGCTTGATCGGGGGTAATGGCTACACCTTC.

This clonotype was seen a handful of times. The chain uses TRBV6-5 and TRBJ2-1, with a weak D call TRBD2 (6 bases). The CDR3 spans 15 residues. The germline gives CDR1 MNHEY, CDR2 SVGAGI. The ends were cut back, 0 bases at V and 4 bases at J, with 10 bases in the middle. The CDR3 spells CASSYSSGLYNEQFF. The CDR3 region has the DNA TGTGCCAGCAGTTACTCGAGCGGGTTATACAATGAGCAGTTCTTC.